This T cell receptor beta chain was documented in a study of cytomegalovirus exposure and HLA in healthy donors. Whole-study results and caveats: Among TCR sequences, most were rare, though some public TCRs appeared in many donors. Later analysis demonstrated an association between a missense DCLRE1C variant and TCR beta V- and J-gene trimming. In a later analysis, at a false discovery rate of 0.05, 15,000 to 20,000 TCR beta sequences were associated with HLA alleles.

The PCR contained 60 Vbeta and 13 Jbeta primers. Libraries were prepared by immunoSEQ multiplex PCR; TCRdb keeps only in-frame clonotypes and omits some of them. The repertoire includes 130,000 or so clones, around 8.5% of them detected once, and 5% to 7% sits in the top ten. These donors, healthy bone marrow donors, were studied. Germline loops: CDR1 MNHEY, CDR2 SVGAGI. With V trimmed by 8 bases and J by 8 bases, 5 bases remained unmatched. The CDR3 contains 12 residues. This clone appeared a few times. The target antigen is unknown. This TCR derives from a man aged 35-49 years in good health and CMV-seronegative. The gene calls are TRBV6-5 and TRBJ2-1; 8 bases line up with TRBD1. Sequencing input: PBMCs. CDR3 sequence: CASSPQGDEQFF. CDR3 nucleotides: TGTGCCAGCTCCCCACAGGGGGATGAGCAGTTCTTC.